This entry lists 7 T cell receptor beta chains sequenced from one sample in a study of blood T cells in healthy people across ages. A second about 7 to 12 cycle PCR used barcoded and J-beta primers. Using its own MiXCR run on the 5' RACE reads, TCRdb lists one record per CDR3 protein. The profile covers roughly 1.5 million distinct CDR3 sequences, with about 42% appearing a single time and approximately 4.1% taken by the ten largest. The sequencing sample was made of blood. These receptors all come from a young woman in good health.

The chain combines TRBV11-3 with TRBJ2-1; D remains unclear. This CDR3 has 13 amino acids. Trimming shortened V by 8 bases and J by 5 bases, and 13 bases separated the two germline ends. CDR1 is SGHNT, CDR2 YENEEA, per germline. The CDR3 reads CASQTLTDNEQFF. The CDR3 region has the DNA TGTGCCAGCCAGACTCTTACTGACAATGAGCAGTTCTTC.

There are a few counts of this clonotype. This sequence joins TRBV4-3 and TRBJ2-1, with TRBD2 matching 9 bases. The length of the CDR3 is 17 residues. CDR1 LGHNA and CDR2 YSLEER come from the germline V gene. V shed 0 bases and J 10 bases; nucleotides not matched to a gene: 13. CDR3 loop: CASSQDYEAGGPWEQFF. CDR3 sequence (DNA): TGCGCCAGCAGCCAAGATTATGAGGCGGGAGGGCCGTGGGAGCAGTTCTTC.

The chain joins TRBV7-2 to TRBJ2-5, with D uncertain. Germline loops: CDR1 SGHTA, CDR2 FQGNSA. The CDR3 totals 16 residues. V lost 4 bases to trimming and J lost 4 bases, with 19 bases between them. The CDR3 reads CASSYTRQVKAETQYF. As DNA, the CDR3 is TGTGCCAGCAGCTACACCCGGCAAGTAAAGGCAGAGACCCAGTACTTC.

This clonotype was counted at least ten times. This chain connects TRBV6-5 to TRBJ2-6; D remains ambiguous. This CDR3 spans 14 amino acids. CDR1 is MNHEY and CDR2 is SVGAGI in the germline V gene. V lost 6 bases, J lost 0 bases, and 6 bases lay in between. Here the CDR3 DNA reads TGTGCCAGCAGCCACCTCTCTGGGGCCAACGTCCTGACTTTC. It is translated as CASSHLSGANVLTF.

The genes are TRBV4-3 and TRBJ2-7; TRBD1 aligns across 7 bases. V shed 0 bases, J shed 3 bases, and the junction held 2 bases outside the gene matches. CDR3 size: 14 residues. CDR1 and CDR2 from the germline V gene are LGHNA and YSLEER. As DNA, the CDR3 is TGCGCCAGCAGCCAAGACCGGGACAGCTACGAGCAGTACTTC. Encoded protein: CASSQDRDSYEQYF.

V is TRBV9 and J is TRBJ1-1; D uncertain. Trimming removed 4 bases from V and 10 bases from J, with 14 bases in between. Per the germline V gene, CDR1 is SGDLS and CDR2 is YYNGEE. The CDR3 extends over 12 amino acids. For the CDR3, the DNA is TGTGCCAGCAGCACCGCGGGTACGTCAGCTTTCTTT. Amino acid sequence: CASSTAGTSAFF. The whole variable domain, filled in from reference TRBV9 and TRBJ1-1, reads DSGVTQTPKHLITATGQRVTLRCSPRSGDLSVYWYQQSLDQGLQFLIQYYNGEERAKGNILERFSAQQFPDLHSELNLSSLELGDSALYFCASSTAGTSAFFGQGTRLTVV.

This clonotype was detected a few times. This chain links TRBV5-1 with TRBJ1-4, with 10 bases identical to TRBD1. Germline V gene lookup returns CDR1 SGHRS and CDR2 YFSETQ. J lost 5 bases, V lost 3 bases, and 7 bases had no gene match. This CDR3 spans 16 amino acids. The CDR3 spells CASSSTPGQGNEKLFF. The CDR3 DNA follows: TGCGCCAGCAGCTCCACTCCGGGACAGGGGAATGAAAAACTGTTTTTT.